The next 18 T cell receptor beta chains were all read from a single sample in a study of T cell changes during pregnancy in multiple sclerosis. Some clones are missing from TCRdb's copy, which holds only in-frame ones; the method was immunoSEQ multiplex PCR. Counted here are 33,000 or so clones, about 88% occurring once; the ten biggest clones make up roughly 11%. The input for sequencing was CD8+ T cells from peripheral blood mononuclear cells, taken in the third trimester of pregnancy. The receptors stem from a female donor with multiple sclerosis, enrolled in a pregnancy study.

The rearrangement uses TRBV6-4 and TRBJ2-5; 9 nucleotides align to TRBD2. V lost 5 bases to trimming and J lost 2 bases; unmatched junction nucleotides: 12. Germline loops: CDR1 MRHNA, CDR2 SNTAGT. There are 17 residues in the CDR3. The CDR3 DNA is TGTGCCAGCAGTCATAGCGGGAGTAAAGGGATTCAAGAGACCCAGTACTTC. The encoded protein is CASSHSGSKGIQETQYF.

The chain couples TRBV5-5 to TRBJ1-1; D is undetermined. This CDR3 contains 13 residues. With 4 bases removed from V and 1 base from J, the gap between germline ends came to 8 bases. Germline CDR1 SGHKS, CDR2 YYEKEE (reference sequence). CDR3 sequence (DNA): TGTGCCAGCAGCCACGAGCGGAACACTGAAGCTTTCTTT. This sequence encodes CASSHERNTEAFF.

The chain is built from TRBV5-4 and TRBJ1-1; possibly TRBD1 for D (5 bases). CDR3 size: 14 residues. V was shortened by 2 bases and J by 3 bases, with 11 bases between the two germline ends. Per germline, CDR1 SGHNT and CDR2 YYREEE (reference sequence). The CDR3 region is CASSFTGGDTEAFF. For the CDR3, the DNA is TGTGCCAGCAGCTTCACGGGGGGGGACACTGAAGCTTTCTTT. Full variable domain (outside the CDR3, taken from reference TRBV5-4 and TRBJ1-1): ETGVTQSPTHLIKTRGQQVTLRCSSQSGHNTVSWYQQALGQGPQFIFQYYREEENGRGNFPPRFSGLQFPNYSSELNVNALELDDSALYLCASSFTGGDTEAFFGQGTRLTVV.

The CDR3 is CASSLAPLGTQYF. The CDR3 DNA reads as TGTGCCAGCAGCTTAGCGCCCCTGGGCACGCAGTATTTT. The rearrangement joins TRBV11-1 to TRBJ2-3; D remains unclear. V was shortened by 0 bases and J by 9 bases, with 10 bases between the two germline ends. CDR3 length: 13 amino acids. Germline V gene lookup returns CDR1 SGHAT and CDR2 FQDESV (reference sequence).

This sequence joins TRBV29-1 and TRBJ2-1; no definite D call. Trimming shortened V by 6 bases and J by 0 bases, and 12 bases separated the two germline ends. The CDR3 contains 14 residues. Germline CDR1 reads SQVTM; CDR2 reads ANQGSEA. The CDR3 loop reads CSVPLLSSYNEQFF. In DNA form, the CDR3 reads TGCAGCGTCCCGCTACTAAGCTCCTACAATGAGCAGTTCTTC.

This clone has just one count. The V call is TRBV20-1, the J call TRBJ2-7; possibly TRBD2 for D (6 bases). V was shortened by 3 bases and J by 6 bases, with 6 bases between the two germline ends. This CDR3 contains 10 residues. Germline V CDR1 and CDR2: DFQATT, SNEGSKA (reference sequence). The CDR3 region has the DNA TGCAGTGCTAGGGGGGGCGAGCAGTACTTC. It encodes CSARGGEQYF.

This chain joins TRBV5-1 and TRBJ2-7; the D gene is possibly TRBD1 (5 bases). Trimming took off 0 bases at V and 3 bases at J, with 7 bases between the two ends. Germline V CDR1 and CDR2: SGHRS, YFSETQ. The CDR3 has 13 amino acids. In DNA, the CDR3 is TGCGCCAGCAGCTTGGGACAGTACTACGAGCAGTACTTC. Amino acid sequence: CASSLGQYYEQYF.

In this sample, this clone turned up once. This rearrangement joins TRBV7-2 to TRBJ1-5, with TRBD1 matching 9 bases. This CDR3 comprises 16 residues. From germline, CDR1 is SGHTA and CDR2 FQGNSA. The trim removed 2 bases at V and 4 bases at J, leaving 6 bases unmatched. This CDR3 reads CASSLMGGQGNQPQHF. CDR3 in DNA: TGTGCCAGCAGCTTAATGGGCGGACAGGGGAATCAGCCCCAGCATTTT. The full variable domain, with the rest looked up from reference TRBV7-2 and TRBJ1-5, is GAGVSQSPSNKVTEKGKDVELRCDPISGHTALYWYRQSLGQGLEFLIYFQGNSAPDKSGLPSDRFSAERTGGSVSTLTIQRTQQEDSAVYLCASSLMGGQGNQPQHFGDGTRLSIL.

The V and J genes are TRBV10-2 and TRBJ2-5, with 9 bases fitting TRBD1. The CDR3 extends over 16 amino acids. Per germline, CDR1 WSHSY and CDR2 SAAADI. V lost 5 bases, J lost 5 bases, and 12 bases stayed unmatched. CDR3 coding DNA: TGCGCCAGCAGTCAATCCCGGGACAGGGTGTCGGAGACCCAGTACTTC. Encoded protein: CASSQSRDRVSETQYF.

The chain combines TRBV14 with TRBJ1-4; D unclear. This CDR3 comprises 18 residues. V lost 0 bases and J lost 0, with 14 bases in between. Per the germline V gene, CDR1 is SGHDN and CDR2 is FVKESK. The CDR3 region has the DNA TGTGCCAGCAGCCAAGAGGCTTCCGGGGATTCAACTAATGAAAAACTGTTTTTT. Its translation is CASSQEASGDSTNEKLFF.

The chain has TRBV5-1 and TRBJ2-5; 8 bases are shared with TRBD2. This CDR3 is built from 18 residues. Germline CDR1 reads SGHRS; CDR2 reads YFSETQ. V lost 4 bases and J lost 4; bases outside the gene matches: 18. The CDR3, as DNA: TGCGCCAGCAGCCCGACCGGGACTAGGGCCCCGGTGGGAGAGACCCAGTACTTC. Encoded protein: CASSPTGTRAPVGETQYF.

This clone was seen a few times. The chain uses TRBV6-1 and TRBJ1-5; D not certain. CDR1 is MNHNS, CDR2 SASEGT, per germline. V gave up 3 bases and J gave up 10 bases, with 7 bases separating them. This CDR3 has 11 amino acids. This CDR3 reads CASSDGDPQHF. The CDR3 bases are TGTGCCAGCAGTGATGGAGATCCCCAGCATTTT.

CDR3 loop: CASSLAGLGDTIYF. Written as DNA, the CDR3 is TGTGCCAGCAGCTTAGCGGGACTCGGGGACACCATATATTTT. This chain joins TRBV7-9 and TRBJ1-3; possibly TRBD1 for D (5 bases). Trimming pared 0 bases from V and 8 bases from J, leaving 11 bases between. The germline V gene encodes CDR1 SEHNR and CDR2 FQNEAQ (reference sequence). The CDR3 is 14 residues long.

The genes are TRBV5-6 and TRBJ2-1, with D possibly TRBD2 on 6 matching bases. The CDR3 has 15 residues. V was shortened by 6 bases and J by 0 bases, with 13 bases between the two germline ends. Germline V CDR1 and CDR2: SGHDT, YYEEEE. The CDR3 nucleotides read TGTGCCAGCATCGAGTGGGGGGACTCCTACAATGAGCAGTTCTTC. It is translated as CASIEWGDSYNEQFF.

The genes are TRBV6-6 and TRBJ2-1; the D is unclear. The V gene's germline CDR1 is MNHNY and CDR2 SVGAGI (reference sequence). Trimming left V 5 bases short and J 4 bases short, with 6 bases between. The CDR3 loop spans 12 amino acids. The CDR3 nucleotides read TGTGCCAGCAGTCGAGGTTACAATGAGCAGTTCTTC. Encoded protein: CASSRGYNEQFF.

J is TRBJ1-4 and V is TRBV25-1; 8 bases fit TRBD1. Germline values: CDR1 MGHDK, CDR2 SYGVNS. This CDR3 is built from 14 residues. Germline trimming cut 7 bases from V and 5 bases from J; bases unmatched to any gene: 6. The CDR3 DNA is TGTGCCAGCACCGCGGACAGGGTCAATGAAAAACTGTTTTTT. Protein: CASTADRVNEKLFF.

The chain's CDR3 is CAWTPPWRGGATYEQYF. The DNA of the CDR3 is TGTGCCTGGACCCCACCCTGGAGGGGGGGCGCAACCTACGAGCAGTACTTC. The chain combines TRBV30 with TRBJ2-7; D is possibly TRBD2 (7 bases). The CDR3 runs 17 residues. The V end was cut by 4 bases, the J end by 2 bases, with 24 bases between. The germline V gene encodes CDR1 GTSNPN and CDR2 SVGIG (reference sequence).

This chain joins TRBV6-6 and TRBJ1-6; weak D call: TRBD1 (5 bases). Germline values: CDR1 MNHNY, CDR2 SVGAGI (reference sequence). This CDR3 has 13 residues. Trimming took off 7 bases at V and 5 bases at J, with 9 bases between the two ends. CDR3 amino acids: CASTPGDNSPLHF. The CDR3, as DNA: TGTGCCAGCACCCCGGGGGATAATTCACCCCTCCACTTT.